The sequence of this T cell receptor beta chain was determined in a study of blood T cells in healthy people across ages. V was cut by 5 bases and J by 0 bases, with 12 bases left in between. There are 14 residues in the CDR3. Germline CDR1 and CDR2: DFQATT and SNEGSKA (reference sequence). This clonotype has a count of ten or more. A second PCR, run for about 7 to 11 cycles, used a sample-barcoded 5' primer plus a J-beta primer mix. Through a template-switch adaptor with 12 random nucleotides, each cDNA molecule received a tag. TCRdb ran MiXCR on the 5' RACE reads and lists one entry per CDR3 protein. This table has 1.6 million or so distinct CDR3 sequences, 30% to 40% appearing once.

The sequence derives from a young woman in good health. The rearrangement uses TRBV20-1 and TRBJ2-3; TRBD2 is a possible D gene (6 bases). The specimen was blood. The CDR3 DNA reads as TGCAGTGCTTGGGGAGGTTATAGCACAGATACGCAGTATTTT. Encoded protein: CSAWGGYSTDTQYF.